This T cell receptor (beta chain) was recovered during a study of blood T cell repertoires in COVID-19. Across the whole study: Donors in the United States, Italy and Spain gave samples during acute or convalescent COVID-19.

The CDR3 is 16 amino acids. The V and J ends lost 0 bases and 5 bases respectively, with 17 bases between them. The germline CDR1 and CDR2 sequences are SGHDT and YYEEEE. The assay was immunoSEQ multiplex PCR, and TCRdb's table has in-frame clones only and misses some. The sample lists approximately 240,000 clones; approximately 86% were seen once. Material: peripheral blood. The rearrangement uses TRBV5-6 and TRBJ1-1, with D hard to call. The source is a woman older than 75 with active or convalescent COVID-19. The CDR3 nucleotides read TGTGCCAGCAGCTTGGCCTTACACTCCGTCGGGACTGAAGCTTTCTTT. Its translation is CASSLALHSVGTEAFF.